The text below deals with one T cell receptor (beta chain). No antigen is known for it. Included in the TCR beta cDNA libraries were unique molecular identifiers. Researchers reported roughly 0.5 million cDNA molecules coming from about 1 to 10 million T cells. TCRdb passed the PCR reads through MiXCR, listing each CDR3 protein once. In the table there are some 890,000 distinct CDR3 sequences, around 53% of which are singletons. The entry originates in a study of post-analysis software for immune sequencing data. Overall study: Included courses were relapsing-remitting and secondary progressive multiple sclerosis; progressive-relapsing multiple sclerosis was also included. The study's findings and limits: Multiple sclerosis patients showed significantly lower normalized Chao1 diversity than controls did. The five TRBV segments detected at higher frequency in patients than in controls included TRBV5-6, TRBV5-1 and TRBV20-1.

CDR1 is SGDLS, CDR2 YYNGEE, per germline. This CDR3 region has 15 residues. This rearrangement joins TRBV9 to TRBJ2-1; 11 bases fit TRBD2. TRBJ2-7 explains the end of the DNA better; the J call may be wrong. The sequence derives from a girl aged 5-17 years with multiple sclerosis. Sequenced material: blood. CDR3 sequence (DNA): TGTGCCAGCAGCGGCTCTAGCGGGAGGACTAAAGAGCAGTACTTC. Encoded protein: CASSGSSGRTKEQYF.